Shown below are 29 T cell receptor beta chains from a single sample sequenced in a study of T cell responses to AZD1222 COVID-19 vaccine. Profiling relied on immunoSEQ multiplex PCR, and the TCRdb table lists in-frame clones only, not all of them. Of 60,000 to 75,000 clones in the sample, around 86% were seen once. This sample comprised peripheral blood, obtained on day 0 of AZD1222 vaccination. Receptors originate from an adult in good health.

This chain uses TRBV10-3 with TRBJ1-1; D perhaps matches TRBD1 (6 bases). Germline CDR1 and CDR2: ENHRY and SYGVKD. CDR3 size: 15 residues. V shed 6 bases and J shed 1 base, with 15 bases lying between them. CDR3 coding DNA: TGTGCCATCAGCCCCCCAGGACAGACGAACACTGAAGCTTTCTTT. This encodes CAISPPGQTNTEAFF.

This chain joins TRBV2 and TRBJ2-5; 10 bases are shared with TRBD2. Germline assignment: CDR1 SNHLY and CDR2 FYNNEI. Trimming at V came to 6 bases and at J to 4 bases, leaving 5 bases not matched to a gene. The CDR3 loop spans 14 amino acids. The CDR3 region is CASRETSGAETQYF. For the CDR3, the DNA is TGTGCCAGCAGGGAAACTAGCGGGGCAGAGACCCAGTACTTC.

The chain links TRBV7-2 to TRBJ1-5; the D is unclear. Germline-derived CDR1 and CDR2 are SGHTA and FQGNSA. This CDR3 contains 14 residues. Deletions cut 1 base from V and 10 bases from J, with 14 bases between. The CDR3 protein is CASSLGIGLGPQHF. The CDR3, as DNA: TGTGCCAGCAGCTTAGGCATCGGCTTAGGACCCCAGCATTTT.

The chain employs TRBV9 and TRBJ2-1, with TRBD2 identical over 7 bases. The length of the CDR3 is 13 residues. The germline V gene encodes CDR1 SGDLS and CDR2 YYNGEE. J gave up 9 bases and V 3 bases, and 6 bases lay outside the gene matches. The CDR3 coding sequence is TGTGCCAGCAGCGGTCGCCCGGGGGGTGAGCAGTTCTTC. Its protein is CASSGRPGGEQFF.

In this sample, this clone turned up a few times. V gene TRBV3-1 (or the pseudogene TRBV3-2) combines with J gene TRBJ1-3; D perhaps matches TRBD1 (5 bases). Trimming shortened V by 4 bases and J by 1 base, and 20 bases separated the two germline ends. Germline lookup yields CDR1 LGHDT and CDR2 YNNKEL (reference sequence). CDR3 length equals 18 residues. The CDR3 DNA is TGTGCCAGCAGCCGAGCGGGCGGGGGATCAGTTTCTGGAAACACCATATATTTT. This encodes CASSRAGGGSVSGNTIYF.

This clone has only a few counts. V gene TRBV3-1 (or the pseudogene TRBV3-2) combines with J gene TRBJ1-2, with 7 bases fitting TRBD1. Looked up from germline, CDR1 is LGHDT and CDR2 is YNNKEL (reference sequence). The CDR3 consists of 14 residues. The J segment lost 2 bases and the V segment lost 4 bases, leaving 4 bases of the junction unmatched. Here the CDR3 reads CASSLPTGNYGYTF. CDR3 DNA: TGTGCCAGCAGCCTCCCGACAGGGAACTATGGCTACACCTTC.

The CDR3: CAWRVDRVSTEAFF. The CDR3 DNA follows: TGTGCCTGGAGGGTCGACAGGGTCAGCACTGAAGCTTTCTTT. The V call is TRBV30, the J call TRBJ1-1, with TRBD1 matching over 7 bases. J gave up 4 bases and V 3 bases, and 8 bases lay outside the gene matches. This CDR3 region has 14 residues. Germline lookup yields CDR1 GTSNPN and CDR2 SVGIG (reference sequence).

The chain is built from TRBV3-1 (or the pseudogene TRBV3-2) and TRBJ2-3; D is uncertain. V lost 3 bases and J lost 3, with 7 bases in between. The CDR3 totals 13 residues. Germline CDR1 and CDR2: LGHDT and YNNKEL (reference sequence). CDR3 sequence (DNA): TGTGCCAGCAGCCACCGCCGAACAGATACGCAGTATTTT. Its protein product is CASSHRRTDTQYF.

The chain uses TRBV9 and TRBJ1-1; no definite D call. The germline V gene has CDR1 SGDLS and CDR2 YYNGEE. V was shortened by 0 bases and J by 1 base, with 16 bases between the two germline ends. This CDR3 comprises 17 residues. CDR3 sequence reads: CASSVGGEEARNTEAFF. The CDR3, as DNA: TGTGCCAGCAGCGTAGGCGGGGAGGAGGCGAGGAACACTGAAGCTTTCTTT.

This sequence joins TRBV6-1 and TRBJ2-7; possibly TRBD1 for D (6 bases). From germline, CDR1 is MNHNS and CDR2 SASEGT. This CDR3 is built from 12 residues. V lost 3 bases to trimming and J lost 7 bases, with 10 bases between them. CDR3 nucleotides: TGTGCCAGCAGTGAGACAGGAGGAGAGCAGTACTTC. It yields the protein CASSETGGEQYF.

J is TRBJ1-2 and V is TRBV30; D ambiguous. The V and J ends lost 4 bases and 7 bases respectively, with 16 bases between them. Germline V lookup: CDR1 GTSNPN, CDR2 SVGIG (reference sequence). The CDR3 contains 13 residues. The CDR3 DNA sequence: TGTGCCTGGATGACACGGTTAGGACCTGGCTACACCTTC. This gives the protein CAWMTRLGPGYTF.

The CDR3 protein is CASSPEGTDTQYF. In nucleotides, the CDR3 is TGTGCCAGCAGCCCAGAGGGCACAGATACGCAGTATTTT. The V call is TRBV7-9, the J call TRBJ2-3; no definite D call. The CDR3 covers 13 residues. Between the trimmed V and J ends, which lost 5 bases and 1 base, there was a span of 7 bases. Looked up from germline, CDR1 is SEHNR and CDR2 is FQNEAQ (reference sequence).

The chain is built from TRBV6-5 and TRBJ1-1, with unresolved D. This CDR3 contains 15 residues. Germline loops: CDR1 MNHEY, CDR2 SVGAGI. V lost 5 bases to trimming and J lost 0 bases, with 13 bases between them. DNA of the CDR3: TGTGCCAGCAGTCGGGTGTACAAAATGAACACTGAAGCTTTCTTT. Protein sequence: CASSRVYKMNTEAFF.

This rearrangement joins TRBV3-1 (or the pseudogene TRBV3-2) to TRBJ2-2; no definite D call. The CDR3 sequence is 17 residues long. V was clipped by 0 bases and J by 5 bases, with 16 bases between them. Germline V CDR1 and CDR2: LGHDT, YNNKEL (reference sequence). The CDR3 is CASSQDRAGRWTGELFF. The CDR3 coding sequence is TGTGCCAGCAGCCAAGATAGGGCAGGTCGTTGGACCGGGGAGCTGTTTTTT.

This sequence joins TRBV9 and TRBJ2-7; 7 bases map to TRBD2. CDR1 is SGDLS, CDR2 YYNGEE, per germline. V shed 3 bases and J 0 bases; nucleotides not matched to a gene: 3. The CDR3 loop spans 14 amino acids. CDR3 in amino acids: CASSERGGSYEQYF. The DNA of the CDR3 is TGTGCCAGCAGCGAGCGGGGTGGCTCCTACGAGCAGTACTTC. Filled out from reference TRBV9 and TRBJ2-7, the complete variable domain reads DSGVTQTPKHLITATGQRVTLRCSPRSGDLSVYWYQQSLDQGLQFLIQYYNGEERAKGNILERFSAQQFPDLHSELNLSSLELGDSALYFCASSERGGSYEQYFGPGTRLTVT.

J is TRBJ1-5 and V is TRBV4-1; 7 bases align to TRBD1. With 0 bases clipped from V and 8 bases from J, the junction kept 13 bases outside the gene matches. The CDR3 has 17 amino acids. CDR1 and CDR2 from the germline V gene are MGHRA and YSYEKL. The DNA for the CDR3 is TGCGCCAGCAGCCAAGAGGGCGGGGGACAGCCCGGGAAGCCCCAGCATTTT. Amino acid sequence: CASSQEGGGQPGKPQHF.

The chain combines TRBV3-1 (or the pseudogene TRBV3-2) with TRBJ2-7; weak D call: TRBD1 (6 bases). V was shortened by 1 base and J by 3 bases, with 16 bases between the two germline ends. Germline V lookup: CDR1 LGHDT, CDR2 YNNKEL (reference sequence). The CDR3 is 16 residues long. The CDR3 sequence: CASSQVEAGVDYEQYF. The DNA of the CDR3 is TGTGCCAGCAGCCAAGTTGAGGCAGGGGTGGACTACGAGCAGTACTTC.

The chain combines TRBV29-1 with TRBJ1-1, with D uncertain. Germline assignment: CDR1 SQVTM and CDR2 ANQGSEA. The CDR3 length is 11 residues. V lost 7 bases to trimming and J lost 10 bases, with 16 bases between them. CDR3 protein: CSAGVGPLAFF. DNA for the CDR3: TGCAGCGCCGGAGTGGGTCCGTTAGCTTTCTTT. The entire variable domain, with the rest obtained from reference TRBV29-1 and TRBJ1-1, is as follows: SAVISQKPSRDICQRGTSLTIQCQVDSQVTMMFWYRQQPGQSLTLIATANQGSEATYESGFVIDKFPISRPNLTFSTLTVSNMSPEDSSIYLCSAGVGPLAFFGQGTRLTVV.

This clone was detected only a few times. The chain combines TRBV19 with TRBJ1-1; D unclear. This CDR3 is built from 13 residues. Between the trimmed V and J ends, which lost 2 bases and 2 bases, there was a span of 6 bases. In germline, CDR1 is LNHDA, CDR2 SQIVND (reference sequence). DNA of the CDR3: TGTGCCAGTAGTATAACGGTAAACACTGAAGCTTTCTTT. Protein: CASSITVNTEAFF.

The rearrangement joins TRBV30 to TRBJ2-7; D is unclear. Trimming took 3 bases from V and 4 from J, leaving 7 bases between them. The CDR3 has 11 amino acids. CDR1 and CDR2 from the germline V gene are GTSNPN and SVGIG (reference sequence). Written as DNA, the CDR3 is TGTGCCTGGAGCCCTCAGTACGAGCAGTACTTC. This codes for CAWSPQYEQYF.

The chain recombines TRBV12-3 or TRBV12-4 with TRBJ1-5; no clear D gene. The CDR3 extends over 13 amino acids. V was clipped by 1 base and J by 4 bases, with 5 bases between them. In nucleotides, the CDR3 is TGTGCCAGCAGTTTAGGGCAGAATCAGCCCCAGCATTTT. Amino acids: CASSLGQNQPQHF.

The chain carries TRBV7-6 and TRBJ1-5; weak D call: TRBD1 (6 bases). This CDR3 is built from 15 residues. Germline V lookup: CDR1 SGHVS, CDR2 FNYEAQ. The V and J ends lost 5 bases and 2 bases respectively, with 13 bases between them. The CDR3 region is CASSETQGRNQPQHF. The CDR3 nucleotides are TGTGCCAGCAGCGAGACTCAGGGGCGCAATCAGCCCCAGCATTTT.

The chain has TRBV19 and TRBJ2-2, with TRBD1 matching 12 bases. V dropped 4 bases and J dropped 7; count of bases not matched to a gene: 16. Germline-derived CDR1 and CDR2 are LNHDA and SQIVND (reference sequence). The CDR3 length is 19 residues. CDR3 nucleotide sequence: TGTGCCAGTAGTAACCGGGACAGGGGGCGCACAATGTTTGTCGGGGAGCTGTTTTTT. Translated, it gives CASSNRDRGRTMFVGELFF.

The chain recombines TRBV25-1 with TRBJ1-2; D gene ambiguous. This CDR3 comprises 14 residues. Per germline, CDR1 MGHDK and CDR2 SYGVNS. V lost 5 bases to trimming and J lost 5 bases, with 15 bases between them. This CDR3 is CASSTPEVPYGYTF. The CDR3 DNA is TGTGCCAGCAGTACCCCGGAAGTCCCTTATGGCTACACCTTC.

This chain connects TRBV7-2 to TRBJ1-4; 8 bases match TRBD1. Germline loops: CDR1 SGHTA, CDR2 FQGNSA. This CDR3 is built from 15 residues. J was trimmed by 4 bases and V by 5 bases; bases with no gene match: 6. The CDR3 here is CASSRRTGINEKLFF. CDR3 nucleotides: TGTGCCAGCAGCCGGCGGACAGGGATTAATGAAAAACTGTTTTTT. The full variable domain, rest sourced from reference TRBV7-2 and TRBJ1-4, is GAGVSQSPSNKVTEKGKDVELRCDPISGHTALYWYRQSLGQGLEFLIYFQGNSAPDKSGLPSDRFSAERTGGSVSTLTIQRTQQEDSAVYLCASSRRTGINEKLFFGSGTQLSVL.

The CDR3: CASSKGGTGDNSYEQYF. The CDR3 DNA reads TGTGCCAGCAGCAAAGGTGGGACAGGAGATAATTCCTACGAGCAGTACTTC. The V call is TRBV21-1, the J call TRBJ2-7; the table's D call, TRBD1, was not checked against the DNA. TRBV21-1 is assigned pseudogene status. The CDR3 is made up of 17 amino acids.

The J gene is TRBJ1-1, the V gene TRBV6-1; TRBD1 might be the D (5 bases). V lost 3 bases and J 4 bases, leaving 9 bases between the germline ends. Germline CDR1 and CDR2: MNHNS and SASEGT. There are 13 residues in the CDR3. The DNA for the CDR3 is TGTGCCAGCAGTGAGCAGGGTAGCACTGAAGCTTTCTTT. It yields the protein CASSEQGSTEAFF.

The chain couples TRBV6-5 to TRBJ1-4, with D tentatively TRBD1 (6 bases). V dropped 6 bases and J dropped 1 base, with 9 bases sitting between them. Germline lookup yields CDR1 MNHEY and CDR2 SVGAGI. CDR3 length equals 14 residues. The CDR3 bases are TGTGCCAGCAGACCGGGACAAACTAATGAAAAACTGTTTTTT. Translated, it gives CASRPGQTNEKLFF.

V gene TRBV6-5 combines with J gene TRBJ1-1; no clear D gene. Trimming removed 4 bases from V and 2 bases from J, with 8 bases in between. Looked up from germline, CDR1 is MNHEY and CDR2 is SVGAGI. This CDR3 has 13 amino acids. The CDR3 region has the DNA TGTGCCAGCAGTTGGAGAGCCAACACTGAAGCTTTCTTT. It is translated as CASSWRANTEAFF.